This TCR beta chain came from a study of technical replicates of blood from a handful of donors. The length of the CDR3 is 14 residues. CDR1 and CDR2 from the germline V gene are SGHRS and YFSETQ. V shed 4 bases and J shed 0 bases, with 7 bases lying between them. Generated by immunoSEQ multiplex PCR, the TCRdb table keeps only in-frame clones and is missing some. The sample has about 74,000 clones; just under 95% are singletons. This clone showed up just once. This TCR derives from a human donor in good health. V gene TRBV5-1 combines with J gene TRBJ1-4; D gene ambiguous. The specimen was T cells isolated from PBMCs. This CDR3 is CASSPSTTNEKLFF. Written as DNA, the CDR3 is TGCGCCAGCAGCCCGAGTACAACTAATGAAAAACTGTTTTTT.